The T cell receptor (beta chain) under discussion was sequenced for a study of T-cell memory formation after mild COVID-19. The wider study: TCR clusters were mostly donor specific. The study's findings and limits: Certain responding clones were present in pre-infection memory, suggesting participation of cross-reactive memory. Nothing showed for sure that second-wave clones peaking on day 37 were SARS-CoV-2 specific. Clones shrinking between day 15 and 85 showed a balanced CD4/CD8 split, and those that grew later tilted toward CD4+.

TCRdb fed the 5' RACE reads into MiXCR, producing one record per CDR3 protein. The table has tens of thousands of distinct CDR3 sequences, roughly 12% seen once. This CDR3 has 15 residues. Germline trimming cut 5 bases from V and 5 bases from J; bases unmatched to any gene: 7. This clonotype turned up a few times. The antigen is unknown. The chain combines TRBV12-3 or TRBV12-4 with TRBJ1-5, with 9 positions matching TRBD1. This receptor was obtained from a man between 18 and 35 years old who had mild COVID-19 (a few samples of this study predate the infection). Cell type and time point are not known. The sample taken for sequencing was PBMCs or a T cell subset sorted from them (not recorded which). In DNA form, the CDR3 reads TGTGCCAGCAGTCCGGGACAGGGTTTCGATCAGCCCCAGCATTTT. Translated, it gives CASSPGQGFDQPQHF.